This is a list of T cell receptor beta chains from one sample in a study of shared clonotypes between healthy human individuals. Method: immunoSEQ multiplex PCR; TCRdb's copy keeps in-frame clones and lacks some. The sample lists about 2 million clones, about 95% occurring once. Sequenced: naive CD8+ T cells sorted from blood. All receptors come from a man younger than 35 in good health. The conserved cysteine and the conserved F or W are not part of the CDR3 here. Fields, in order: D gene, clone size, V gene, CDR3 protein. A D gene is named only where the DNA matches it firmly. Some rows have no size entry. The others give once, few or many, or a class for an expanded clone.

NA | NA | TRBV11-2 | ASSLELSSQETQY
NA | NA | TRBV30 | AWSHGNSYEQY
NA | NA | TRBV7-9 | ASSFPYTEAF
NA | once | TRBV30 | AWSRGTEAF
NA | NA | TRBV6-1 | ASSEVGQGFYEQY
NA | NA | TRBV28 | ASSLTGPYEQY
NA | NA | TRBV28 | AYAGGGTEAF
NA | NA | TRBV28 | ASSFSEEAF
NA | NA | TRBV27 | ASSGRSSGNTIY
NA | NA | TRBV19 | ASSMVGVNTGELF
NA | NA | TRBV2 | ASSGDEQY
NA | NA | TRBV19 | ASSNFGEYEQY
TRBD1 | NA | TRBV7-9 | ASIDRGMYEQY
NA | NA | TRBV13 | ASSLVGDTGELF
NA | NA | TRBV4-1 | ASSQDPLGAGSNQPQH
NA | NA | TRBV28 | ASSSGWGNEQF
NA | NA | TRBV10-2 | ASSWALNEKLF
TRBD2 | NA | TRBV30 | AWSGSGGPDEQY
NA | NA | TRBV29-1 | SVGERWPGHYEQY
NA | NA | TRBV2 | ASSLTSGDGYT
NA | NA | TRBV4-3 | ASSPPEGTQSPEQY
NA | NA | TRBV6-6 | ASGDSEAF
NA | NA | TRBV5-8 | ASSLVPVRDGYT
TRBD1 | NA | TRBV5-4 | ASSPDRGSIYGYT
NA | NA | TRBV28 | ASSLDLAHDNEQF
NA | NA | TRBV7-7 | ASSLPAVTSGNTIY
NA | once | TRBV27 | ASSTALMNTEAF
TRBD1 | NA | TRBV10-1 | AGRDRVDYGYT
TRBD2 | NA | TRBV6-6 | ASSLAGISYNEQF
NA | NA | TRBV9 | ASSSLENTEAF
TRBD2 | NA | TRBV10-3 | AISESSTSGSIHEQF
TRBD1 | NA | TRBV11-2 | ASSFSGQGAYEQY
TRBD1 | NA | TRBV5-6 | ASSFWTGPTSYYGYT
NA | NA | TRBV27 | ASSFGGPGGGELF
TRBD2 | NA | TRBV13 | ASSLGAGGSHQETQY
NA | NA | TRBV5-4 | ASSLVLDYT
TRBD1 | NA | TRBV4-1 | ASSQVITGTGVGETQY
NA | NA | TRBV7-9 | ASSLYGGAQETQY
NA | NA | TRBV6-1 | ASSLGLPDTQY
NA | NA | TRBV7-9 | ASSLQSRAGESGANVLT
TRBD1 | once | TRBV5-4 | ASSLERQGAF
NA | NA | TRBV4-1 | ASSQGNGELF
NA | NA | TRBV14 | ASSTGNGNEQF
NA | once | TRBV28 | ASSLETPGDEQF
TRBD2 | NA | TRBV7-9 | ASSKVVLAGGSVQETQY
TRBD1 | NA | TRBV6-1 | ASPQGYEQY
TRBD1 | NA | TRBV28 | ASSFGTGSSYEQY
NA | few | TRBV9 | ASSAGDSSYNEQF
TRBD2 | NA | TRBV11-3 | ASSPFRLTSGGYNEQF
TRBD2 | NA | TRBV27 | ASSPVSPSGGLTYEQY
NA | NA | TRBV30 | AWSPGTEAF
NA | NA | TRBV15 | ATSRDRGEGTEAF
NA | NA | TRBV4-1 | ASSQVGKSRGGTEAF
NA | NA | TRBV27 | ASSSRTELEYTEAF